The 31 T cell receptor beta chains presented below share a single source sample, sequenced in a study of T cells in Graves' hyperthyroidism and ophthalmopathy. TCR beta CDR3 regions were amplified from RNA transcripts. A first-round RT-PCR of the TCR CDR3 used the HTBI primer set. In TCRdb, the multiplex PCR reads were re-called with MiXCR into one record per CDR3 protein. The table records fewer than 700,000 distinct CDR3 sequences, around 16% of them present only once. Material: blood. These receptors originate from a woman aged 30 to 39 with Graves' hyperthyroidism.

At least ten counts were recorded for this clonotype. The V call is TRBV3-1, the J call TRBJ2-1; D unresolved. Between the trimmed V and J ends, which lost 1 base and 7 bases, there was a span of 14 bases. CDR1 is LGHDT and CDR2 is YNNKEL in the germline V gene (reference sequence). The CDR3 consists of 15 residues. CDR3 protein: CASSQGLPDGNEQFF. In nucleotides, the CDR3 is TGTGCCAGCAGCCAAGGACTCCCTGACGGAAATGAGCAGTTCTTC.

The CDR3 here is CASRSDREGVLTF. The CDR3 nucleotides read TGCGCCAGCAGGTCAGACAGGGAGGGTGTCCTGACTTTC. The chain has TRBV5-1 and TRBJ2-6; D is perhaps TRBD1 or TRBD2 (7 bases each). The CDR3 length is 13 residues. Trimming took off 5 bases at V and 13 bases at J, with 16 bases between the two ends. Germline assignment: CDR1 SGHRS and CDR2 YFSETQ.

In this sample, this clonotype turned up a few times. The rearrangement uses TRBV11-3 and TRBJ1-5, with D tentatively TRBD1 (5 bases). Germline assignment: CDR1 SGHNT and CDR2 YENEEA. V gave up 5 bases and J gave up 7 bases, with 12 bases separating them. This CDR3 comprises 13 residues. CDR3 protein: CASSPGPWQPQHF. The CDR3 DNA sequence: TGTGCCAGCAGCCCGGGACCGTGGCAGCCCCAGCATTTT.

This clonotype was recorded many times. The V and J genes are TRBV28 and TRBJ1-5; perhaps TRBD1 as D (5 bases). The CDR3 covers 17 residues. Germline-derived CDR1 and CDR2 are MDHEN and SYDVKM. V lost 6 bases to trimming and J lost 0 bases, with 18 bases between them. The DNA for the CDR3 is TGTGCCAGCAGCCCGGTGTGGGGGGGAAATAGCAATCAGCCCCAGCATTTT. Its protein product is CASSPVWGGNSNQPQHF.

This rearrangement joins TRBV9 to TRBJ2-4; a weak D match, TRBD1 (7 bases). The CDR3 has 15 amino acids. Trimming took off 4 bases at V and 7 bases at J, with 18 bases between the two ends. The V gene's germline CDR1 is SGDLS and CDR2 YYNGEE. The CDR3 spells CASSPPQGGQNIQYF. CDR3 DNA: TGTGCCAGCAGCCCACCCCAGGGGGGCCAGAACATTCAGTACTTC.

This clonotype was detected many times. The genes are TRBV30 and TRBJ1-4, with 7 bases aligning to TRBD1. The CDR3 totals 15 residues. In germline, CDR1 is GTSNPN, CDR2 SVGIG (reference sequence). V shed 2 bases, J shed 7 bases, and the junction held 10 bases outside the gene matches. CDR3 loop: CAWSSREGAGEKLFF. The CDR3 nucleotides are TGTGCCTGGAGTTCCCGAGAGGGGGCTGGTGAAAAACTGTTTTTT.

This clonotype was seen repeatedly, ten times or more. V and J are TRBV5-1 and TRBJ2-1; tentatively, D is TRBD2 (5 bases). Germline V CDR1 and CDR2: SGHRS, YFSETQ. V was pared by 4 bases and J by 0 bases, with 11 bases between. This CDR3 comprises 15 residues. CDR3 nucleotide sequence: TGCGCCAGCAGCGACGAAGGAGGCTCCTACAATGAGCAGTTCTTC. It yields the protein CASSDEGGSYNEQFF.

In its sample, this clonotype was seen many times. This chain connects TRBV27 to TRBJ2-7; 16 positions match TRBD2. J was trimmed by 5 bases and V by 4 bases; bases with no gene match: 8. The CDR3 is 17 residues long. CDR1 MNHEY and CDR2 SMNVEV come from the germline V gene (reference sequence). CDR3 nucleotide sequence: TGTGCCAGCAGTTCACCCGGGACTAGCGGGAGGGTCCACGAGCAGTACTTC. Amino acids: CASSSPGTSGRVHEQYF.

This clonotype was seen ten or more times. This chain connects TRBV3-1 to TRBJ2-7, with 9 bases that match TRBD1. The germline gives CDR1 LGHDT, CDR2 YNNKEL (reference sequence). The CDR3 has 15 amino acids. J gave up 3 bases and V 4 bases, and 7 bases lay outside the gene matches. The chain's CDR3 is CASSPVGTGLYEQYF. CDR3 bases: TGTGCCAGCAGCCCGGTCGGGACAGGGCTCTACGAGCAGTACTTC.

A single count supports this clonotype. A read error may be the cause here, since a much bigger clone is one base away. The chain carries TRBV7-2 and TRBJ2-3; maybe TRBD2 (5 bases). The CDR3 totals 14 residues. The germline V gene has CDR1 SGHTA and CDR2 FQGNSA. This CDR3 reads CAGSHAGRADTQYF. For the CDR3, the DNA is TGTGCCGGCAGCCACGCGGGCCGCGCAGATACGCAGTATTTT.

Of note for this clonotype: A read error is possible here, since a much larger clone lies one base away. Here the CDR3 reads CASETGVDQPQHF. As DNA, the CDR3 is TGTGCCAGCGAAACAGGGGTCGACCAGCCCCAGCATTTT. The V gene is TRBV28, the J gene TRBJ1-5; 7 bases agree with TRBD1. Germline trimming cut 8 bases from V and 7 bases from J; bases unmatched to any gene: 8. Germline V gives CDR1 MDHEN, CDR2 SYDVKM. This CDR3 region has 13 residues.

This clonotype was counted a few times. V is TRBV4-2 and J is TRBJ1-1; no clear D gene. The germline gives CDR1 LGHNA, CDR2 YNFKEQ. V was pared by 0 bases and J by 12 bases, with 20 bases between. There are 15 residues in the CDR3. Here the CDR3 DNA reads TGTGCCAGCAGCCAAGATAGCGGCTCTGGTACGGGATCTTTCTTT. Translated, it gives CASSQDSGSGTGSFF.

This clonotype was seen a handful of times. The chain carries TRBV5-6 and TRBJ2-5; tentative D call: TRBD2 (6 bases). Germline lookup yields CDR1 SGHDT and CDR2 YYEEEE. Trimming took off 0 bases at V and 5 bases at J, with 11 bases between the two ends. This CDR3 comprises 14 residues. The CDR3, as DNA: TGTGCCAGCAGCTTGGATTTTGCGGGGGAGACCCAGTACTTC. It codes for CASSLDFAGETQYF. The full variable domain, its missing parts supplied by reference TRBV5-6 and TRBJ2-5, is DAGVTQSPTHLIKTRGQQVTLRCSPKSGHDTVSWYQQALGQGPQFIFQYYEEEERQRGNFPDRFSGHQFPNYSSELNVNALLLGDSALYLCASSLDFAGETQYFGPGTRLLVL.

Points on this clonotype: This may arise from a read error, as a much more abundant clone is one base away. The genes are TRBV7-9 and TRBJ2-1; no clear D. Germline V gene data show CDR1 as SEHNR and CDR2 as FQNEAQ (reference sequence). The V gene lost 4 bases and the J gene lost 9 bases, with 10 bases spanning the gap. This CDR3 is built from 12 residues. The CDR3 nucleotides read TGTGCCAGCAGCTCGGACGGCAGTGAGCAGTTCTTC. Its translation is CASSSDGSEQFF.

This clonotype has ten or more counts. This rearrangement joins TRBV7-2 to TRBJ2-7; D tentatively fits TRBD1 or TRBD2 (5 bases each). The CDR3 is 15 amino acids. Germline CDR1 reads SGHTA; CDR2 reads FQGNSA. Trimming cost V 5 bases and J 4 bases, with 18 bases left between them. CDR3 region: CASSQGDWTLYEQYF. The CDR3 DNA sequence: TGTGCCAGCAGCCAGGGAGACTGGACTCTTTACGAGCAGTACTTC.

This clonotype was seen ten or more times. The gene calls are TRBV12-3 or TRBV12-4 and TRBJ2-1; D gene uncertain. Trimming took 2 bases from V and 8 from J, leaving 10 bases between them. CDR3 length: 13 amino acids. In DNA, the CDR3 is TGTGCCAGCAGTTTAATTGATTCCGATGAGCAGTTCTTC. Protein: CASSLIDSDEQFF.

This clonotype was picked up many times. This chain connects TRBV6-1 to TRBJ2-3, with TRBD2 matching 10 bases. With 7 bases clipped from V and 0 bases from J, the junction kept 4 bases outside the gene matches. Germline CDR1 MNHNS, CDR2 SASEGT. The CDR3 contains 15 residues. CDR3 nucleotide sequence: TGTGCCAGCACTCTTAGCGGGGGGAGCACAGATACGCAGTATTTT. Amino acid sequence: CASTLSGGSTDTQYF.

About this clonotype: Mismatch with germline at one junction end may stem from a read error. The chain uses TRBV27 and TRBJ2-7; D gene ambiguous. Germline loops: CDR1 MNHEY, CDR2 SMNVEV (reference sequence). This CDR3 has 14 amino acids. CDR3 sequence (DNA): TGTGCCAGCAGTTTTATCCACGGAACCTACGGGCAGTACTTC. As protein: CASSFIHGTYGQYF.

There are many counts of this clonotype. The CDR3 nucleotides are TGTGCCACCAGTGACCTAGGGGGGGAAGTCAATGAGCAGTTCTTC. Translating it yields CATSDLGGEVNEQFF. The J gene is TRBJ2-1, the V gene TRBV24-1; perhaps TRBD2 as D (7 bases). The CDR3 runs 15 residues. CDR1 KGHDR and CDR2 SFDVKD come from the germline V gene. The V end lost 4 bases, the J end lost 6 bases, and 15 bases lay between the germline ends.

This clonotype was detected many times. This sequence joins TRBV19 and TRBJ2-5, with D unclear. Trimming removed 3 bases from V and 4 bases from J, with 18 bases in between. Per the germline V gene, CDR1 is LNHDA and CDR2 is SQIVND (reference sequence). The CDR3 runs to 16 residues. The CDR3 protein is CASSISSWYQGETQYF. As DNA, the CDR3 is TGTGCCAGTAGTATCTCCTCATGGTACCAAGGAGAGACCCAGTACTTC.

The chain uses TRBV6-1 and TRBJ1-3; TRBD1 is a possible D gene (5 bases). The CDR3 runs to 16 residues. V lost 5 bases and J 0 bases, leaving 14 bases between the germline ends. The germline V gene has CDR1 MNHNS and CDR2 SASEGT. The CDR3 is CASSRDRSNSGNTIYF. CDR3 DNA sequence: TGTGCCAGCAGTCGGGACCGTAGTAACTCTGGAAACACCATATATTTT.

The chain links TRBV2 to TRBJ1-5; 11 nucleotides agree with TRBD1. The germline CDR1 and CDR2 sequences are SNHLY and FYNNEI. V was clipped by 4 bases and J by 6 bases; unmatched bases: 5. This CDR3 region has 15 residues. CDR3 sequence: CASSAGTGGRQPQHF. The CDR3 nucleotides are TGTGCCAGCAGTGCTGGGACAGGGGGTCGTCAGCCCCAGCATTTT.

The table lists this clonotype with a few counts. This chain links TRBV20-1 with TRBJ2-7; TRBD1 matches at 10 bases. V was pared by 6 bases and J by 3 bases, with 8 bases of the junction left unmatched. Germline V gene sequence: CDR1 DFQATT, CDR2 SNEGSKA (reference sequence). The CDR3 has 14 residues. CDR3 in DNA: TGCAGTGCGAGTGGGACAGGGGAGATCTACGAGCAGTACTTC. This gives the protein CSASGTGEIYEQYF.

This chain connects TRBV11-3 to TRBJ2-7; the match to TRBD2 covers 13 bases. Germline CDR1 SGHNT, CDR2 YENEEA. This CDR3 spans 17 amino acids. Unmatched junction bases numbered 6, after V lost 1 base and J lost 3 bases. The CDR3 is CASSLAGLAGADYEQYF. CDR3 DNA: TGTGCCAGCAGCTTAGCCGGACTAGCGGGAGCTGACTACGAGCAGTACTTC.

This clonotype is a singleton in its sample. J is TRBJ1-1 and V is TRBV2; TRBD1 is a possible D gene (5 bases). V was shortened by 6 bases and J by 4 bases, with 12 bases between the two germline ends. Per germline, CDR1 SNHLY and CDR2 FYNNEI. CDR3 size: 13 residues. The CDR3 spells CASRRAGGTEAFF. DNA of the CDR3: TGTGCCAGCAGGAGGGCTGGGGGCACTGAAGCTTTCTTT.

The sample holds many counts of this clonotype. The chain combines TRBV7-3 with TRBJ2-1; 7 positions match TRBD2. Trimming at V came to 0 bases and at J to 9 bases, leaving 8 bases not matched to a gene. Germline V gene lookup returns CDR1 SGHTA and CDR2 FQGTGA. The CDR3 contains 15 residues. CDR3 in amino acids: CASSLTGGTGGEQFF. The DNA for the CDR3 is TGTGCCAGCAGCTTAACGGGGGGGACCGGCGGTGAGCAGTTCTTC.

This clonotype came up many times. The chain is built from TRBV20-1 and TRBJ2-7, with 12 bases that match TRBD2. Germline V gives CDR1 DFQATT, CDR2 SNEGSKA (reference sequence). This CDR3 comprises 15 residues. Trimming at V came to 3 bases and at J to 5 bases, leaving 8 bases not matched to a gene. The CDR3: CSASSWTSGTHEQYF. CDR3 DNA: TGCAGTGCTAGTTCCTGGACTAGCGGGACCCACGAGCAGTACTTC.

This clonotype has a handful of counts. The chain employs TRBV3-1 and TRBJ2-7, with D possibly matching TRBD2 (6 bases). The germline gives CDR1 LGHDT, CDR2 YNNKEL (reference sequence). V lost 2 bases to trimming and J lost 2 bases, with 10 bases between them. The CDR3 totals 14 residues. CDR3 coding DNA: TGTGCCAGCAGCCAAACGACTAGAGCCTACGAGCAGTACTTC. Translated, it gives CASSQTTRAYEQYF.

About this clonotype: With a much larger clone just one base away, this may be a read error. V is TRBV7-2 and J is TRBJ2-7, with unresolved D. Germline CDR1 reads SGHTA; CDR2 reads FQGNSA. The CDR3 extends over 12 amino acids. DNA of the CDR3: TGTGCCAGCAGCTCTTCGTGGTTGGAGCAGCACTTC. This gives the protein CASSSSWLEQHF.

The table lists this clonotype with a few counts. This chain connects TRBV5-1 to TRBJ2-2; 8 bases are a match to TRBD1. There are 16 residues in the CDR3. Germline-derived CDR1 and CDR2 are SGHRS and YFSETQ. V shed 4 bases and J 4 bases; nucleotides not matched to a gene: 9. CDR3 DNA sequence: TGCGCCAGCAGCCGTGACAGGGGAGTTCTCACCGGGGAGCTGTTTTTT. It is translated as CASSRDRGVLTGELFF.

CDR3 sequence (DNA): TGTGCCAGCAGCCCTCCATCGACGCGAAATGAAAAACTGTTTTTT. Protein sequence: CASSPPSTRNEKLFF. The chain uses TRBV3-1 and TRBJ1-4; D gene uncertain. V lost 4 bases to trimming and J lost 5 bases, with 14 bases between them. The CDR3 is 15 residues long. Germline CDR1 is LGHDT and CDR2 is YNNKEL (reference sequence).